The 31 T cell receptor beta chains presented below share a single source sample, sequenced in a study of CD8 T cells in ankylosing spondylitis. Each CDR3 protein is one row after TCRdb ran MiXCR on the 5' RACE reads. The sample has 250,000 or so distinct CDR3 sequences, 20% to 30% seen once. The sequenced sample consisted of blood, either unsorted or a sorted T cell fraction (not recorded which). These receptors were obtained from a male donor with ankylosing spondylitis or in good health (not recorded which).

The gene calls are TRBV5-1 and TRBJ2-1; 7 bases agree with TRBD2. The length of the CDR3 is 16 residues. V gave up 5 bases and J gave up 0 bases; unmatched junction bases: 8. Germline CDR1 SGHRS, CDR2 YFSETQ. As DNA, the CDR3 is TGCGCCAGCAGGGGCATGGGGGGGAGCTCCTACAATGAGCAGTTCTTC. This sequence encodes CASRGMGGSSYNEQFF.

The sample holds many counts of this clonotype. V is TRBV5-1 and J is TRBJ1-1; D unclear. The CDR3 loop spans 15 amino acids. The germline V and J ends were trimmed by 3 bases and 3 bases, with 15 bases remaining between them. Germline V gene lookup returns CDR1 SGHRS and CDR2 YFSETQ. The CDR3 nucleotides read TGCGCCAGCAGCTATAACCCCTTTGGGGACACTGAAGCTTTCTTT. Encoded protein: CASSYNPFGDTEAFF.

This chain joins TRBV2 and TRBJ2-1, with TRBD2 matching over 9 bases. V was pared by 6 bases and J by 6 bases, with 0 bases of the junction left unmatched. The germline CDR1 and CDR2 sequences are SNHLY and FYNNEI. The CDR3 extends over 12 amino acids. The CDR3 region has the DNA TGTGCCAGCAGGACTAGCGGCAATGAGCAGTTCTTC. It specifies CASRTSGNEQFF.

This clonotype was counted between two and nine times. The gene calls are TRBV7-9 and TRBJ1-2; TRBD1 is a possible D gene (5 bases). V was pared by 5 bases and J by 8 bases, with 15 bases between. Germline loops: CDR1 SEHNR, CDR2 FQNEAQ (reference sequence). The CDR3 loop spans 13 amino acids. This CDR3 is CASSDRGSSGYTF. CDR3 nucleotides: TGTGCCAGCAGCGATCGGGGGTCGAGCGGCTACACCTTC.

This chain connects TRBV20-1 to TRBJ2-1; a possible D gene is TRBD2 (5 bases). The CDR3 is 14 amino acids. Germline lookup yields CDR1 DFQATT and CDR2 SNEGSKA (reference sequence). V was shortened by 1 base and J by 4 bases, with 11 bases between the two germline ends. Here the CDR3 reads CSARVPLVYNEQFF. CDR3 nucleotides: TGCAGTGCTAGAGTTCCACTAGTTTACAATGAGCAGTTCTTC.

The CDR3 loop is CASTPLGGTDTQYF. The CDR3 DNA sequence: TGTGCCAGCACCCCCCTAGGCGGTACAGATACGCAGTATTTT. The genes are TRBV6-1 and TRBJ2-3; no clear D gene. The V end lost 7 bases, the J end lost 3 bases, and 14 bases lay between the germline ends. The germline gives CDR1 MNHNS, CDR2 SASEGT. The CDR3 totals 14 residues.

In this sample, this clonotype turned up many times. This chain links TRBV20-1 with TRBJ1-5, with D possibly matching TRBD1 (5 bases). The CDR3 totals 14 residues. Trimming left V 3 bases short and J 0 bases short, with 9 bases between. Germline loops: CDR1 DFQATT, CDR2 SNEGSKA (reference sequence). CDR3 nucleotide sequence: TGCAGTGCTAGGGGCAGGGCTAGCAATCAGCCCCAGCATTTT. It yields the protein CSARGRASNQPQHF.

In its sample, this clonotype was seen many times. The chain recombines TRBV20-1 with TRBJ2-3, with D possibly matching TRBD2 (6 bases). Germline values: CDR1 DFQATT, CDR2 SNEGSKA (reference sequence). Trimming pared 6 bases from V and 3 bases from J, leaving 13 bases between. CDR3 size: 13 residues. CDR3 region: CSAVGGATDTQYF. As DNA, the CDR3 is TGCAGTGCAGTCGGAGGGGCAACAGATACGCAGTATTTT.

V is TRBV6-1 and J is TRBJ2-3; perhaps D is TRBD1 or TRBD2 (5 bases each). Germline-derived CDR1 and CDR2 are MNHNS and SASEGT. The V gene lost 5 bases and the J gene lost 5 bases, with 20 bases spanning the gap. The CDR3 runs to 16 residues. The CDR3 reads CASSLLGPAVGDTQYF. Here the CDR3 DNA reads TGTGCCAGCAGTCTACTGGGACCGGCGGTGGGAGATACGCAGTATTTT.

The V gene is TRBV12-3 or TRBV12-4, the J gene TRBJ1-2; TRBD1 aligns across 7 bases. Unmatched junction bases numbered 5, after V lost 3 bases and J lost 1 base. This CDR3 contains 15 residues. The CDR3 DNA follows: TGTGCCAGCAGTTTCGGGGACAGAGTTAACTATGGCTACACCTTC. Protein: CASSFGDRVNYGYTF.

This clonotype has just a few counts. This chain joins TRBV19 and TRBJ2-7, with a weak D call TRBD2 (7 bases). The length of the CDR3 is 13 residues. In germline, CDR1 is LNHDA, CDR2 SQIVND (reference sequence). Trimming took off 5 bases at V and 3 bases at J, with 11 bases between the two ends. The chain's CDR3 is CASSERDNYEQYF. The CDR3 nucleotides are TGTGCCAGTAGTGAGCGGGACAACTACGAGCAGTACTTC.

The rearrangement joins TRBV20-1 to TRBJ1-1; perhaps TRBD1 as D (5 bases). V was trimmed by 4 bases and J by 4 bases, leaving 16 bases between them. The CDR3 length is 14 residues. Germline CDR1 reads DFQATT; CDR2 reads SNEGSKA (reference sequence). CDR3 protein: CSAKGGSGLTEAFF. CDR3 bases: TGCAGTGCTAAGGGCGGTTCAGGGCTCACTGAAGCTTTCTTT.

This chain connects TRBV9 to TRBJ2-1, with a tentative D call TRBD2 (6 bases). Trimming cost V 0 bases and J 8 bases, with 15 bases left between them. Germline V gene sequence: CDR1 SGDLS, CDR2 YYNGEE. The CDR3 runs 15 residues. The CDR3 sequence is CASSVAAGLRDEQFF. CDR3 in DNA: TGTGCCAGCAGCGTAGCGGCGGGGCTAAGGGATGAGCAGTTCTTC.

The V and J genes are TRBV2 and TRBJ2-7; perhaps TRBD1 as D (6 bases). V lost 4 bases, J lost 0 bases, and 7 bases lay in between. The CDR3 extends over 13 amino acids. Germline lookup yields CDR1 SNHLY and CDR2 FYNNEI. CDR3 sequence: CASSGDISYEQYF. CDR3 nucleotides: TGTGCCAGCAGTGGGGACATCTCCTACGAGCAGTACTTC.

This clonotype was seen a handful of times. V usage is TRBV12-3 or TRBV12-4 and J usage is TRBJ2-2, with D maybe TRBD1 (5 bases). V was clipped by 0 bases and J by 5 bases, with 7 bases between them. CDR3 length equals 14 residues. The CDR3: CASSLAQGTGELFF. The CDR3 coding sequence is TGTGCCAGCAGTTTAGCGCAGGGAACCGGGGAGCTGTTTTTT.

This clonotype was recorded a few times. The chain recombines TRBV20-1 with TRBJ2-5, with 10 bases identical to TRBD1. The CDR3 is made up of 12 amino acids. Losses at the gene ends were 6 bases for V and 3 bases for J; bases not matched to a gene: 1. The germline gives CDR1 DFQATT, CDR2 SNEGSKA (reference sequence). The CDR3 nucleotides read TGCAGTGCGGACAGGGGGGAAGAGACCCAGTACTTC. Protein: CSADRGEETQYF.

This clonotype was detected many times. The V call is TRBV11-2, the J call TRBJ2-7; 11 nucleotides align to TRBD2. Per germline, CDR1 SGHAT and CDR2 FQNNGV. The CDR3 is 13 amino acids. Losses at the gene ends were 1 base for V and 10 bases for J; bases not matched to a gene: 3. The CDR3 protein is CASSLGLAGIQYF. The CDR3 DNA is TGTGCCAGCAGCTTAGGACTAGCGGGGATACAGTACTTC.

In its sample, this clonotype was seen many times. This chain uses TRBV6-5 with TRBJ2-1, with 10 bases identical to TRBD2. V trimming: 2 bases; J trimming: 5 bases; junction bases outside the gene matches: 3. Looked up from germline, CDR1 is MNHEY and CDR2 is SVGAGI. The CDR3 is made up of 15 amino acids. The CDR3 DNA follows: TGTGCCAGCAGTTACGTACTAGCGGGGCACAATGAGCAGTTCTTC. It codes for CASSYVLAGHNEQFF.

The chain joins TRBV20-1 to TRBJ2-5, with a tentative D call TRBD1 (7 bases). V was shortened by 0 bases and J by 5 bases, with 16 bases between the two germline ends. This CDR3 is 15 amino acids long. CDR1 and CDR2 from the germline V gene are DFQATT and SNEGSKA (reference sequence). CDR3 in DNA: TGCAGTGCTAGAGATGGGTGGCAGGGGGGCGAGACCCAGTACTTC. It yields the protein CSARDGWQGGETQYF.

In its sample, this clonotype was seen many times. The J gene is TRBJ2-2, the V gene TRBV3-1, with D maybe TRBD2 (6 bases). This CDR3 spans 16 amino acids. The V gene's germline CDR1 is LGHDT and CDR2 YNNKEL (reference sequence). V gave up 2 bases and J gave up 1 base, with 11 bases separating them. The chain's CDR3 is CASSQLAGLNTGELFF. In DNA form, the CDR3 reads TGTGCCAGCAGCCAATTGGCGGGGCTGAACACCGGGGAGCTGTTTTTT. The full variable domain, with the rest looked up from reference TRBV3-1 and TRBJ2-2, is DTAVSQTPKYLVTQMGNDKSIKCEQNLGHDTMYWYKQDSKKFLKIMFSYNNKELIINETVPNRFSPKSPDKAHLNLHINSLELGDSAVYFCASSQLAGLNTGELFFGEGSRLTVL.

This clonotype was recorded a few times. This chain uses TRBV20-1 with TRBJ1-2; D not resolved. Deletions cut 6 bases from V and 8 bases from J, with 19 bases between. Germline V gene lookup returns CDR1 DFQATT and CDR2 SNEGSKA (reference sequence). The CDR3 is made up of 13 amino acids. In DNA form, the CDR3 reads TGCAGTGCCTCCGTGCTTTCCATGGAAGGCTACACCTTC. It encodes CSASVLSMEGYTF.

The genes are TRBV12-3 or TRBV12-4 and TRBJ2-1; 9 nucleotides line up with TRBD1. The CDR3 length is 14 residues. V lost 6 bases to trimming and J lost 9 bases; unmatched junction nucleotides: 9. CDR3 nucleotide sequence: TGTGCCAGCAGACGGAGGACAGGGGAGGGTGAGCAGTTCTTC. This sequence encodes CASRRRTGEGEQFF.

This clonotype was counted at least ten times. The chain links TRBV20-1 to TRBJ2-7, with 9 bases identical to TRBD1. The germline CDR1 and CDR2 sequences are DFQATT and SNEGSKA (reference sequence). The CDR3 totals 15 residues. V lost 6 bases, J lost 9 bases, and 18 bases stayed unmatched. The CDR3 loop reads CSATLAGTGNYGQYF. The CDR3 DNA reads as TGCAGTGCCACCCTTGCCGGGACAGGGAACTATGGGCAGTACTTC.

This clonotype has a handful of counts. This chain uses TRBV28 with TRBJ2-1; no definite D call. The CDR3 covers 10 residues. Germline V CDR1 and CDR2: MDHEN, SYDVKM. V was pared by 8 bases and J by 2 bases, with 1 base between. The CDR3 DNA sequence: TGTGCCAGCGCCTACAATGAGCAGTTCTTC. Its translation: CASAYNEQFF.

The chain is built from TRBV20-1 and TRBJ2-3, with 9 positions matching TRBD2. The CDR3 loop spans 16 amino acids. V shed 5 bases, J shed 0 bases, and the junction held 9 bases outside the gene matches. Looked up from germline, CDR1 is DFQATT and CDR2 is SNEGSKA (reference sequence). As DNA, the CDR3 is TGCAGTGCTGGGTCTAGACTAGCGGCTAGCACAGATACGCAGTATTTT. Residues: CSAGSRLAASTDTQYF.

The chain is built from TRBV4-1 and TRBJ2-7; 8 nucleotides align to TRBD1. This CDR3 comprises 15 residues. Germline CDR1 and CDR2: MGHRA and YSYEKL. The J segment lost 2 bases and the V segment lost 2 bases, leaving 5 bases of the junction unmatched. CDR3 region: CASSQRQGHTYEQYF. The CDR3 DNA reads as TGCGCCAGCAGCCAACGACAGGGGCATACCTACGAGCAGTACTTC.

This clonotype was counted a few times. V usage is TRBV12-3 or TRBV12-4 and J usage is TRBJ1-1; possibly TRBD1 for D (6 bases). Trimming shortened V by 7 bases and J by 1 base, and 13 bases separated the two germline ends. The CDR3 is 14 residues long. The CDR3 nucleotides read TGTGCCAGCATCCTGGGACACTGGAACACTGAAGCTTTCTTT. This codes for CASILGHWNTEAFF.

This clonotype has at least ten counts. This chain connects TRBV29-1 to TRBJ2-5; D remains ambiguous. V lost 5 bases and J lost 5, with 12 bases in between. CDR3 length equals 12 residues. CDR1 is SQVTM, CDR2 ANQGSEA, per germline. CDR3 nucleotide sequence: TGCAGCGTTAAAGGACCAAGGGAGACCCAGTACTTC. Encoded protein: CSVKGPRETQYF.

This clonotype was seen at least ten times. The rearrangement links TRBV15 to TRBJ2-3; no definite D call. CDR1 and CDR2 from the germline V gene are LNHNV and YYDKDF (reference sequence). Deletions cut 1 base from V and 5 bases from J, with 19 bases between. This CDR3 region has 17 residues. In DNA form, the CDR3 reads TGTGCCACCAGCAGAGGAATAAACGGGTTGGATGGAGATACGCAGTATTTT. Encoded protein: CATSRGINGLDGDTQYF.

There are many counts of this clonotype. CDR3 nucleotide sequence: TGCAGTGCTCTTGTACAGGGACCTTATAATTCACCCCTCCACTTT. Translated: CSALVQGPYNSPLHF. V usage is TRBV20-1 and J usage is TRBJ1-6, with D possibly TRBD1 on 6 matching bases. The CDR3 consists of 15 residues. Germline CDR1 and CDR2: DFQATT and SNEGSKA (reference sequence). Trimming cost V 5 bases and J 4 bases, with 15 bases left between them.

This clonotype was observed at least ten times. The genes are TRBV4-2 and TRBJ2-3, with D unresolved. Germline V lookup: CDR1 LGHNA, CDR2 YNFKEQ. V shed 1 base and J shed 2 bases, with 4 bases lying between them. CDR3 size: 13 residues. The CDR3 coding sequence is TGTGCCAGCAGCCAAGCGCTCACAGATACGCAGTATTTT. Translated: CASSQALTDTQYF.